Each of the 21 T cell receptor beta chains below was sequenced from the same sample in a study of lymphopenia after photon versus proton radiotherapy. The protocol was immunoSEQ multiplex PCR, while the TCRdb copy is restricted to in-frame clones and leaves out a portion. The sample contains around 30,000 clones, roughly 89% of which appear only once. Sequencing was performed on peripheral blood, taken from a patient treated with proton-based radiotherapy. These receptors originate from a woman in her sixties or seventies with pancreatic cancer. Some clones in this sample may be carry-over from other donors' samples.

The chain links TRBV4-1 to TRBJ1-2; 9 bases are shared with TRBD1. This CDR3 spans 15 amino acids. The junction had 2 bases not matched to a gene; V was cut back by 1 base and J by 2 bases. Germline assignment: CDR1 MGHRA and CDR2 YSYEKL. CDR3 region: CASSQGDRENYGYTF. Here the CDR3 DNA reads TGCGCCAGCAGCCAAGGGGACAGGGAGAACTATGGCTACACCTTC.

This sequence joins TRBV4-2 and TRBJ2-3; 9 positions match TRBD1. The CDR3 length is 18 residues. V dropped 1 base and J dropped 0; count of bases not matched to a gene: 8. Germline V lookup: CDR1 LGHNA, CDR2 YNFKEQ. The CDR3 bases are TGTGCCAGCAGCCAAGCACACGGGACAGGGTTGAGCACAGATACGCAGTATTTT. This encodes CASSQAHGTGLSTDTQYF.

The chain is built from TRBV7-3 and TRBJ2-1; 9 bases fit TRBD2. The J segment lost 3 bases and the V segment lost 2 bases, leaving 2 bases of the junction unmatched. The length of the CDR3 is 15 residues. Germline lookup yields CDR1 SGHTA and CDR2 FQGTGA. CDR3: CASSLAGGFYNEQFF. CDR3 coding DNA: TGTGCCAGCAGCTTAGCGGGAGGGTTCTACAATGAGCAGTTCTTC.

Of note for this clone: A read error may account for a junction end that differs from germline. The rearrangement uses TRBV7-7 and TRBJ1-3, with D tentatively TRBD1 (5 bases). Germline assignment: CDR1 SSHAT and CDR2 FNYEAQ (reference sequence). The CDR3 runs to 15 residues. CDR3 region: CASSGGLSSGNTIYF. Written as DNA, the CDR3 is TGTGCTAGCAGCGGGGGACTTTCCTCTGGAAACACCATATATTTT.

CDR3 loop: CASSYRGRSNQPQHF. The DNA for the CDR3 is TGTGCCAGTAGTTACAGGGGGCGTAGCAATCAGCCCCAGCATTTT. This sequence joins TRBV19 and TRBJ1-5, with 9 positions matching TRBD1. The CDR3 contains 15 residues. Germline V gene sequence: CDR1 LNHDA, CDR2 SQIVND (reference sequence). V lost 5 bases and J lost 0; bases outside the gene matches: 2.

In its sample, this clone was seen once. The chain is built from TRBV6-5 and TRBJ2-7; no firm D call. Per germline, CDR1 MNHEY and CDR2 SVGAGI. This CDR3 has 13 residues. The V and J ends lost 5 bases and 9 bases respectively, with 17 bases between them. Written as DNA, the CDR3 is TGTGCCAGCAGTGCCGCCTTAAGAAGAAGGCAGTACTTC. As protein: CASSAALRRRQYF.

V usage is TRBV5-1 and J usage is TRBJ1-4; TRBD1 matches at 7 bases. This CDR3 is 15 amino acids long. Germline V gives CDR1 SGHRS, CDR2 YFSETQ. V lost 3 bases to trimming and J lost 1 base; unmatched junction nucleotides: 3. CDR3 in amino acids: CASSSRTGTNEKLFF. The CDR3 region has the DNA TGCGCCAGCAGCTCGCGGACAGGAACTAATGAAAAACTGTTTTTT.

The V and J genes are TRBV6-5 and TRBJ1-4, with a possible D match to TRBD1 (5 bases). V lost 0 bases, J lost 0 bases, and 8 bases lay in between. Germline V gene lookup returns CDR1 MNHEY and CDR2 SVGAGI. The CDR3 has 16 residues. CDR3 residues: CASSYSTVPTNEKLFF. The CDR3 DNA reads TGTGCCAGCAGTTACTCGACAGTTCCAACTAATGAAAAACTGTTTTTT.

The V and J genes are TRBV2 and TRBJ2-1, with 9 positions matching TRBD2. V dropped 4 bases and J dropped 4; count of bases not matched to a gene: 5. The germline gives CDR1 SNHLY, CDR2 FYNNEI. The CDR3 sequence is 15 residues long. CDR3 nucleotides: TGTGCCAGCAGTGGTCTAGCGGGGCCGTACAATGAGCAGTTCTTC. Amino acids: CASSGLAGPYNEQFF.

V and J are TRBV6-6 and TRBJ2-1, with TRBD1 matching over 8 bases. The CDR3 contains 15 residues. The V segment lost 0 bases and the J segment 5 bases; nucleotides outside the gene matches: 3. Germline V lookup: CDR1 MNHNY, CDR2 SVGAGI (reference sequence). The CDR3 sequence is CASSYSGQVDNEQFF. CDR3 DNA: TGTGCCAGCAGTTACTCGGGACAGGTCGACAATGAGCAGTTCTTC.

The V gene is TRBV5-1, the J gene TRBJ2-5; D uncertain. The germline gives CDR1 SGHRS, CDR2 YFSETQ. V dropped 4 bases and J dropped 5 bases, with 9 bases sitting between them. The CDR3 is made up of 12 amino acids. The CDR3 loop is CASSLGQETQYF. CDR3 coding DNA: TGCGCCAGCAGCCTCGGGCAGGAGACCCAGTACTTC. Drawing the rest from reference TRBV5-1 and TRBJ2-5, the complete variable domain is KAGVTQTPRYLIKTRGQQVTLSCSPISGHRSVSWYQQTPGQGLQFLFEYFSETQRNKGNFPGRFSGRQFSNSRSEMNVSTLELGDSALYLCASSLGQETQYFGPGTRLLVL.

This chain links TRBV27 with TRBJ2-7; 7 nucleotides agree with TRBD2. The CDR3 sequence is 14 residues long. J was trimmed by 3 bases and V by 0 bases; bases with no gene match: 2. Looked up from germline, CDR1 is MNHEY and CDR2 is SMNVEV (reference sequence). The CDR3 loop is CASSLSSSGYEQYF. The CDR3 region has the DNA TGTGCCAGCAGTTTATCGTCTAGCGGCTACGAGCAGTACTTC.

This sequence joins TRBV6-6 and TRBJ2-3; 9 nucleotides match TRBD1. CDR1 and CDR2 (germline): MNHNY, SVGAGI (reference sequence). This CDR3 is 15 amino acids long. V trimming: 6 bases; J trimming: 4 bases; junction bases outside the gene matches: 8. The DNA of the CDR3 is TGTGCCAGCAGAGAAAGGACAGGGGTTGCAGATACGCAGTATTTT. Amino acids: CASRERTGVADTQYF.

The genes are TRBV5-1 and TRBJ2-5, with D tentatively TRBD1 (5 bases). Germline CDR1 and CDR2: SGHRS and YFSETQ. This CDR3 has 14 amino acids. Trimming stripped 4 bases from V and 4 bases from J, with 14 bases between. The CDR3 DNA reads as TGCGCCAGCAGCCCGCAGGGTTCGGGAGAGACCCAGTACTTC. Its translation: CASSPQGSGETQYF.

This chain links TRBV5-6 with TRBJ1-3; 10 positions agree with TRBD1. The CDR3 extends over 15 amino acids. The V gene's germline CDR1 is SGHDT and CDR2 YYEEEE. J lost 2 bases, V lost 2 bases, and 1 base had no gene match. Here the CDR3 DNA reads TGTGCCAGCAGCTTTGACAGGGGGCCTGGAAACACCATATATTTT. It translates to CASSFDRGPGNTIYF.

The chain couples TRBV18 to TRBJ2-3; TRBD1 agrees at 9 bases. Per germline, CDR1 KGHSH and CDR2 LQKENI. V was pared by 3 bases and J by 4 bases, with 2 bases of the junction left unmatched. This CDR3 comprises 14 residues. DNA for the CDR3: TGTGCCAGCTCACCGGGACAGGGCGCAGATACGCAGTATTTT. As protein: CASSPGQGADTQYF.

The chain is built from TRBV11-3 and TRBJ2-3; 7 bases map to TRBD1. Trimming cost V 5 bases and J 6 bases; bases outside gene matches: 5. The CDR3 has 13 residues. Germline values: CDR1 SGHNT, CDR2 YENEEA. The CDR3 is CASSPGTADTQYF. Written as DNA, the CDR3 is TGTGCCAGCAGCCCCGGGACAGCCGATACGCAGTATTTT.

The chain combines TRBV4-3 with TRBJ2-3; a possible D gene is TRBD2 (5 bases). The CDR3 covers 12 residues. Germline CDR1 LGHNA, CDR2 YSLEER. Trimming removed 4 bases from V and 6 bases from J, with 8 bases in between. The CDR3 coding sequence is TGCGCCAGCAGCCTGGGCGGGGATACGCAGTATTTT. It is translated as CASSLGGDTQYF.

This clone has a single count. J is TRBJ2-1 and V is TRBV5-4, with 13 bases matching TRBD2. The CDR3 contains 15 residues. Trimming removed 2 bases from V and 8 bases from J; junction bases left unmatched: 4. The germline CDR1 and CDR2 sequences are SGHNT and YYREEE (reference sequence). CDR3 nucleotide sequence: TGTGCCAGCAGCTTAGGGACTAGCGGGATGGATGAGCAGTTCTTC. Protein: CASSLGTSGMDEQFF.

The V call is TRBV28, the J call TRBJ2-5; D is possibly TRBD1 (6 bases). V gave up 5 bases and J gave up 4 bases, with 11 bases separating them. Germline V lookup: CDR1 MDHEN, CDR2 SYDVKM. CDR3 length: 13 residues. CDR3 sequence reads: CASSSTGRETQYF. Written as DNA, the CDR3 is TGTGCCAGCAGTAGCACAGGGCGAGAGACCCAGTACTTC.

This clone has a handful of counts. The chain combines TRBV28 with TRBJ1-5, with TRBD1 matching 11 bases. The V and J ends lost 3 bases and 7 bases, in that order; junction bases with no gene match: 2. CDR1 is MDHEN, CDR2 SYDVKM, per germline. CDR3 length equals 14 residues. The CDR3 protein is CASSFGTGGQPQHF. CDR3 DNA: TGTGCCAGCAGTTTCGGGACAGGGGGACAGCCCCAGCATTTT. Together with reference TRBV28 and TRBJ1-5, the CDR3 gives the full variable domain: DVKVTQSSRYLVKRTGEKVFLECVQDMDHENMFWYRQDPGLGLRLIYFSYDVKMKEKGDIPEGYSVSREKKERFSLILESASTNQTSMYLCASSFGTGGQPQHFGDGTRLSIL.